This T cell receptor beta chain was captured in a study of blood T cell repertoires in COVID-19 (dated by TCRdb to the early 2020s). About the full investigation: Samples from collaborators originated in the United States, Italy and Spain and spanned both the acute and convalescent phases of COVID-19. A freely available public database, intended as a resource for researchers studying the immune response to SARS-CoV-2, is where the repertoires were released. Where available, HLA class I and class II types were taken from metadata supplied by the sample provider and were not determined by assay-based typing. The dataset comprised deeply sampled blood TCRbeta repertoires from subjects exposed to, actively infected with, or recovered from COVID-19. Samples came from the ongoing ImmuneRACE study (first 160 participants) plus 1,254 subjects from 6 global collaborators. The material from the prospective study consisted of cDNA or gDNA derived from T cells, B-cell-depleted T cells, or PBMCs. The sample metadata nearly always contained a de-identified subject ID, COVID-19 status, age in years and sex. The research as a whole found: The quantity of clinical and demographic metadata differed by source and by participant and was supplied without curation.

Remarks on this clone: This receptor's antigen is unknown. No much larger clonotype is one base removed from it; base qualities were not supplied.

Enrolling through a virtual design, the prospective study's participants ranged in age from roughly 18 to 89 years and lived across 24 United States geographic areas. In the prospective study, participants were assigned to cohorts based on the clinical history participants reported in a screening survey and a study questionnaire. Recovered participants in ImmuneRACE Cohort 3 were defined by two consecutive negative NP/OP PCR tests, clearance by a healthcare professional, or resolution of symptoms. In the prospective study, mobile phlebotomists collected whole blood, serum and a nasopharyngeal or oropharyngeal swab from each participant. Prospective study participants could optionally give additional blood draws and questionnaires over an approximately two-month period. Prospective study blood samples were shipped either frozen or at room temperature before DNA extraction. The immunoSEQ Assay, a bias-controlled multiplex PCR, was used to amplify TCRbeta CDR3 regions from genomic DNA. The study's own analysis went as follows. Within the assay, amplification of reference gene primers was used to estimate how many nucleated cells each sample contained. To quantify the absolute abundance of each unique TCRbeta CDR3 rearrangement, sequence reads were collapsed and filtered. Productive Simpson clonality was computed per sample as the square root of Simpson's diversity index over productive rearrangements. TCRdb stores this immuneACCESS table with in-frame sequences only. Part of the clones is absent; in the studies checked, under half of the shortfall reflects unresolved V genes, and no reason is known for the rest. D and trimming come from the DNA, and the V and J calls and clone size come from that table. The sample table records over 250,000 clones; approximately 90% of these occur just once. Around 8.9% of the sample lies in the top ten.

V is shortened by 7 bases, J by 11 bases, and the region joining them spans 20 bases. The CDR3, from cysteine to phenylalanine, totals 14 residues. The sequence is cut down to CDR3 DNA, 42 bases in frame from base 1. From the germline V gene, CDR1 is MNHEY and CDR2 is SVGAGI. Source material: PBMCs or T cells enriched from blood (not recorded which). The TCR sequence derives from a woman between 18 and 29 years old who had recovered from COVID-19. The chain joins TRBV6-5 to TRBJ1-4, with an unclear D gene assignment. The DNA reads TGTGCCAGCACTAAAGGGAGTAATGAAATGAAACTGTTTTTT. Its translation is CASTKGSNEMKLFF.